One and the same sample provided the 8 T cell receptor beta chains below, sequenced in a study of blood T cell repertoires in COVID-19. Measured with immunoSEQ multiplex PCR; TCRdb has only the in-frame clones, and not every one. The sample yields around 50,000 clones, about 90% seen once. The sequencing input was peripheral blood. These receptor sequences come from a man aged 65 to 85 with active COVID-19.

The chain links TRBV27 to TRBJ2-7; D gene uncertain. This CDR3 is built from 13 residues. V lost 2 bases, J lost 2 bases, and 7 bases lay in between. Per germline, CDR1 MNHEY and CDR2 SMNVEV (reference sequence). The CDR3 sequence: CASSLLDPYEQYF. CDR3 nucleotides: TGTGCCAGCAGTTTACTAGACCCCTACGAGCAGTACTTC.

V and J are TRBV9 and TRBJ2-3; 7 positions agree with TRBD2. The CDR3 length is 14 residues. The germline gives CDR1 SGDLS, CDR2 YYNGEE. V lost 6 bases and J lost 4; bases outside the gene matches: 8. The CDR3 loop reads CASTLGGSSDTQYF. The CDR3 nucleotides are TGTGCCAGCACCCTCGGGGGGTCTTCAGATACGCAGTATTTT.

The rearrangement uses TRBV19 and TRBJ2-1; 10 bases are shared with TRBD1. This CDR3 has 17 amino acids. The V gene end was trimmed by 1 base and the J gene end by 5 bases; junction bases not matched to a gene: 8. CDR1 is LNHDA and CDR2 is SQIVND in the germline V gene (reference sequence). This CDR3 reads CASSIASGTGANNEQFF. In DNA, the CDR3 is TGTGCCAGTAGTATAGCCAGCGGGACAGGGGCCAACAATGAGCAGTTCTTC.

The gene calls are TRBV11-3 and TRBJ1-2; unclear D gene. Germline-derived CDR1 and CDR2 are SGHNT and YENEEA. This CDR3 comprises 16 residues. Trimming stripped 1 base from V and 7 bases from J, with 19 bases between. DNA of the CDR3: TGTGCCAGCAGCTTAGTCCGCGCGTATCCCGCGAGTGGCTACACCTTC. Translated: CASSLVRAYPASGYTF.

The chain links TRBV7-8 to TRBJ1-1; TRBD1 aligns across 10 bases. The CDR3 length is 15 residues. Germline V gene sequence: CDR1 SGHVS, CDR2 FQNEAQ. After removal of 7 bases from V and 0 bases from J, the junction contained 5 bases not matched to a gene. The CDR3 is CASTKGQGMNTEAFF. The CDR3 DNA reads TGTGCCAGCACCAAGGGACAGGGGATGAACACTGAAGCTTTCTTT.

The chain recombines TRBV27 with TRBJ1-5; TRBD1 might be the D (6 bases). Germline-derived CDR1 and CDR2 are MNHEY and SMNVEV (reference sequence). This CDR3 region has 16 residues. The ends were cut back, 4 bases at V and 1 base at J, with 14 bases in the middle. The CDR3 here is CASSSLGQGSNQPQHF. As DNA, the CDR3 is TGTGCCAGCAGTTCCCTGGGTCAGGGGAGCAATCAGCCCCAGCATTTT.

The V and J genes are TRBV6-5 and TRBJ1-1; 8 positions match TRBD1. CDR3 size: 13 residues. V lost 9 bases and J lost 2; bases outside the gene matches: 5. Germline V CDR1 and CDR2: MNHEY, SVGAGI. The CDR3 DNA reads TGTGCCAGTCAGGGGGCCTTTAACACTGAAGCTTTCTTT. Protein: CASQGAFNTEAFF.

The chain is built from TRBV2 and TRBJ2-1; 9 bases map to TRBD2. The CDR3 length is 15 residues. V lost 4 bases, J lost 4 bases, and 5 bases stayed unmatched. The V gene's germline CDR1 is SNHLY and CDR2 FYNNEI. The CDR3 DNA is TGTGCCAGCAGTGGGCTAGCGGGGAATTACAATGAGCAGTTCTTC. Translation gives CASSGLAGNYNEQFF.